This T cell receptor beta chain was found in a study of T cell changes during pregnancy in multiple sclerosis. The CDR3 loop spans 16 amino acids. Germline lookup yields CDR1 LNHDA and CDR2 SQIVND (reference sequence). The J segment lost 2 bases and the V segment lost 2 bases, leaving 3 bases of the junction unmatched. This clone showed up just a few times. Profiled with immunoSEQ multiplex PCR; TCRdb holds only in-frame clones, not every one. The data hold about 75,000 clones, with under 95% observed a single time. The V call is TRBV19, the J call TRBJ1-1; TRBD1 agrees at 12 bases. Sample: CD4+ T cells from peripheral blood mononuclear cells, taken before pregnancy. This clonotype was obtained from a female donor with multiple sclerosis, enrolled in a pregnancy study. CDR3 loop: CASSIKGQGANTEAFF. DNA of the CDR3: TGTGCCAGTAGTATAAAGGGACAGGGGGCTAACACTGAAGCTTTCTTT.